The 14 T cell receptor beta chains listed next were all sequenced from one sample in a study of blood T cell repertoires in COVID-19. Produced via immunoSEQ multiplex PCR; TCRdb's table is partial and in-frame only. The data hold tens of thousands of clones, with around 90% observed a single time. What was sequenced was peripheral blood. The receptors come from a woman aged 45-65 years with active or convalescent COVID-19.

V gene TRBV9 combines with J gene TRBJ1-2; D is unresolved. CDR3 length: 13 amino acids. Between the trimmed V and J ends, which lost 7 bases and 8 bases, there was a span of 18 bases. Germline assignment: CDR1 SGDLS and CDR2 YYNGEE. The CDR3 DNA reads TGTGCCAGCTCCCATGATGGAGGGCGAGGCTACACCTTC. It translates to CASSHDGGRGYTF. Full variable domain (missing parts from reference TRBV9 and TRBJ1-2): DSGVTQTPKHLITATGQRVTLRCSPRSGDLSVYWYQQSLDQGLQFLIQYYNGEERAKGNILERFSAQQFPDLHSELNLSSLELGDSALYFCASSHDGGRGYTFGSGTRLTVV.

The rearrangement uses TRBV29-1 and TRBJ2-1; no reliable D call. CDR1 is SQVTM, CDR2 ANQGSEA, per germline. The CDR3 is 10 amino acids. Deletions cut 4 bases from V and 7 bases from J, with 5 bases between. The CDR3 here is CSVARNEQFF. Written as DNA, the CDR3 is TGCAGCGTTGCCCGGAATGAGCAGTTCTTC.

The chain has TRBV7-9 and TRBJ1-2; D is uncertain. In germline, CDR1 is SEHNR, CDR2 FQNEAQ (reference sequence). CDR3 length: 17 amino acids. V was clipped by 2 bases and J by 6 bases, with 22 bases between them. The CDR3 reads CASSLSLGPATGNGYTF. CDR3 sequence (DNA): TGTGCCAGCAGCTTAAGTTTAGGTCCCGCGACGGGAAATGGCTACACCTTC. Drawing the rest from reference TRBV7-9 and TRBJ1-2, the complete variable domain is DTGVSQNPRHKITKRGQNVTFRCDPISEHNRLYWYRQTLGQGPEFLTYFQNEAQLEKSRLLSDRFSAERPKGSFSTLEIQRTEQGDSAMYLCASSLSLGPATGNGYTFGSGTRLTVV.

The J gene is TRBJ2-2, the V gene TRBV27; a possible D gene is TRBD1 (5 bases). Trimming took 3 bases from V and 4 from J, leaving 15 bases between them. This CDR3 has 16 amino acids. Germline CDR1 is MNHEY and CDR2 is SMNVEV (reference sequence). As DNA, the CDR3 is TGTGCCAGCAGTTTGTTCCCCCAGGGTTCCACCGGGGAGCTGTTTTTT. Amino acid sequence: CASSLFPQGSTGELFF.

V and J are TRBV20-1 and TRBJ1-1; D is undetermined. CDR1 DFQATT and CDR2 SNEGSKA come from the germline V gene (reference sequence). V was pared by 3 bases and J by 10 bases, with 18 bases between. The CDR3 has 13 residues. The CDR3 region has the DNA TGCAGTGCTAGTCTTAAAGGCGGTTCGGGAGCTTTCTTT. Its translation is CSASLKGGSGAFF.

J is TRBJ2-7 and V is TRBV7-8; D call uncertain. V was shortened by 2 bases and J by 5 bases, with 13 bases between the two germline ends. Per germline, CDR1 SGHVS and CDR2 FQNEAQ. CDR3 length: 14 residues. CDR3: CASSLIVGGDEQYF. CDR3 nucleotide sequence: TGTGCCAGCAGCTTAATCGTTGGCGGCGACGAGCAGTACTTC. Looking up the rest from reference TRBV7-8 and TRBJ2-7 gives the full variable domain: GAGVSQSPRYKVAKRGQDVALRCDPISGHVSLFWYQQALGQGPEFLTYFQNEAQLDKSGLPSDRFFAERPEGSVSTLKIQRTQQEDSAVYLCASSLIVGGDEQYFGPGTRLTVT.

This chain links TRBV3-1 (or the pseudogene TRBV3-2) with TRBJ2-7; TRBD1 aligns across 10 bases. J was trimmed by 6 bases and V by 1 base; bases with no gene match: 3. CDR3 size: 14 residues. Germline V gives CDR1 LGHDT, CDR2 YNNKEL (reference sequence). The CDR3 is CASSQGDRGPEQYF. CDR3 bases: TGTGCCAGCAGCCAAGGTGACAGGGGGCCCGAGCAGTACTTC.

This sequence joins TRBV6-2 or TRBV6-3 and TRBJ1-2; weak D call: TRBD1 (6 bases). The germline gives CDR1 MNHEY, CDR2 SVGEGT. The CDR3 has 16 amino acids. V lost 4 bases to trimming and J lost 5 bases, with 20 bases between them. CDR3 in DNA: TGTGCCAGCAGTTCTTCCCTCCAGGGGCTATGGTATGGCTACACCTTC. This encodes CASSSSLQGLWYGYTF.

CDR3 DNA sequence: TGCAGTGCTAGTAGGACAGGGCCGAGCACTGAAGCTTTCTTT. This gives the protein CSASRTGPSTEAFF. The chain links TRBV20-1 to TRBJ1-1; TRBD1 agrees at 8 bases. Germline V gene lookup returns CDR1 DFQATT and CDR2 SNEGSKA (reference sequence). Trimming at V came to 3 bases and at J to 4 bases, leaving 7 bases not matched to a gene. There are 14 residues in the CDR3.

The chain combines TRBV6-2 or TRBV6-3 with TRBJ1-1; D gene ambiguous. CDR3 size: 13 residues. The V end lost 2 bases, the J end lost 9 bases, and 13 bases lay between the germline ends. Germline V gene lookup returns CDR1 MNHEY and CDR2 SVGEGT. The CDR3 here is CASSYVELAQAFF. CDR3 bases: TGTGCCAGCAGTTACGTAGAGTTAGCTCAAGCTTTCTTT.

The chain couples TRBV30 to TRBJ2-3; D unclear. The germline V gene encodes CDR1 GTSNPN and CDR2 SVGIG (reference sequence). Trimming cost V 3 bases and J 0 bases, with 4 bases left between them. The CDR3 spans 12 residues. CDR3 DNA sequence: TGTGCCTGGAGCCAGAGCACAGATACGCAGTATTTT. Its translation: CAWSQSTDTQYF.

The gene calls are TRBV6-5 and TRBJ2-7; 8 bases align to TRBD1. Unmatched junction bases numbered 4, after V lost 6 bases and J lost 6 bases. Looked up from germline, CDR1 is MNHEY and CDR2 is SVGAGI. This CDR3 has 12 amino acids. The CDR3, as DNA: TGTGCCAGCAGCTTCCAGGGGGCCGAGCAGTACTTC. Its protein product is CASSFQGAEQYF.

The CDR3 nucleotides are TGTGCCAGCAGCGTCGGGACAGGATTTACCTACGAGCAGTACTTC. Translating gives CASSVGTGFTYEQYF. The V gene is TRBV9, the J gene TRBJ2-7; the match to TRBD1 covers 8 bases. There are 15 residues in the CDR3. V gave up 2 bases and J gave up 2 bases; unmatched junction bases: 6. The germline CDR1 and CDR2 sequences are SGDLS and YYNGEE. The full variable domain, completed using reference TRBV9 and TRBJ2-7, is DSGVTQTPKHLITATGQRVTLRCSPRSGDLSVYWYQQSLDQGLQFLIQYYNGEERAKGNILERFSAQQFPDLHSELNLSSLELGDSALYFCASSVGTGFTYEQYFGPGTRLTVT.

This chain's CDR3 is CASSGKRGEHNEQFF. The CDR3 DNA is TGTGCCAGCAGCGGCAAGCGGGGGGAACACAATGAGCAGTTCTTC. The rearrangement links TRBV7-3 to TRBJ2-1; 9 bases are shared with TRBD2. CDR3 size: 15 residues. Germline CDR1 is SGHTA and CDR2 is FQGTGA. The ends lost 5 bases at V and 5 bases at J; junction bases unmatched: 7.